This is a list of T cell receptor beta chains from one sample in a study of cytomegalovirus exposure and HLA in healthy donors. TCRdb's table, derived via immunoSEQ multiplex PCR, lists solely in-frame clones and lacks some. The sample lists some 67,000 clones; 85% to 95% were seen once. The sequencing input was PBMCs. These receptors were collected from a young woman in good health and CMV-seronegative. Each CDR3 is given with its conserved first and last residue. D genes are given only for firm matches. Clone size, where shown, is once, few, many, or a class for clones that have expanded.

D gene	J gene	clone size	V gene	CDR3 DNA	CDR3 protein
.	TRBJ2-3	.	TRBV19	TGTGCCAGTACCTCGGGCCGGGACACAGATACGCAGTATTTT	CASTSGRDTDTQYF
TRBD1	TRBJ1-4	.	TRBV28	TGTGCCGCGGGACAGTCTTCAACTAATGAAAAACTGTTTTTT	CAAGQSSTNEKLFF
TRBD2	TRBJ2-5	.	TRBV7-8	TGTGCCAGCAGTCCCCGGACTAGCAGCCAAGAGACCCAGTACTTC	CASSPRTSSQETQYF
.	TRBJ2-6	.	TRBV27	TGTGCCAGCAGTCCAGTTTCTGGGGCCAACGTCCTGACTTTC	CASSPVSGANVLTF
TRBD1	TRBJ1-1	.	TRBV30	TGTGCCTGGAGCTTCGACAGGGGCCAAGAAGCTTTCTTT	CAWSFDRGQEAFF
TRBD2	TRBJ2-3	.	TRBV7-9	TGTGCCAGCAGCGATATGGGACTAGGAGGCGATACGCAGTATTTT	CASSDMGLGGDTQYF
.	TRBJ2-7	once	TRBV10-3	TGTGCCACCCTACAGGGTTACGAGCAGTACTTC	CATLQGYEQYF
.	TRBJ2-7	.	TRBV7-9	TGTGCCAGCAGCTTTGGAAGGAGATCCTACGAGCAGTACTTC	CASSFGRRSYEQYF
TRBD2	TRBJ2-3	.	TRBV18	TGTGCCAGCTCACCACTAGCGGGGCGGACAGATACGCAGTATTTT	CASSPLAGRTDTQYF
TRBD2	TRBJ2-3	.	TRBV7-3	TGTGCCAGCAGCTTAAGCGCCGGTACTAGCGGGGGGGCCGGTACAGATACGCAGTATTTT	CASSLSAGTSGGAGTDTQYF
.	TRBJ2-3	.	TRBV6-4	TGTGCCAGCAGTGACTCGGGGGGGGGCCGCGCAGATACGCAGTATTTT	CASSDSGGGRADTQYF
TRBD2	TRBJ2-3	.	TRBV12-5	TGTGCTAGTGGTTTACCCTCGACTAGCGGGGGCACAGATACGCAGTATTTT	CASGLPSTSGGTDTQYF
.	TRBJ1-1	once	TRBV18	TGTGCCAGCTCACCACTTTCGAGCGGCGGGACTGAAGCTTTCTTT	CASSPLSSGGTEAFF
.	TRBJ2-5	.	TRBV12-5	TGTGCTAGTGGCTATCGGGAGACCCAGTACTTC	CASGYRETQYF
.	TRBJ2-3	.	TRBV7-8	TGTGCCAGCAGCTTAGTGGGTGGCAATAGCGCGGCAGATACGCAGTATTTT	CASSLVGGNSAADTQYF
.	TRBJ2-7	once	TRBV6-1	TGTGCCAGCAGTGAAGGTACGGGTGCCGCCTACGAGCAGTACTTC	CASSEGTGAAYEQYF
TRBD1	TRBJ2-5	.	TRBV5-1	TGCGCCAGCAGCTGGACAGGGGGAACAGAGACCCAGTACTTC	CASSWTGGTETQYF
.	TRBJ1-1	.	TRBV19	TGTGCCAGTAGTATACGGGGTACTGAGAGCACTGAAGCTTTCTTT	CASSIRGTESTEAFF
.	TRBJ1-1	once	TRBV30	TGTGCCTGGAGAGATAAACAGGGGAACACTGAAGCTTTCTTT	CAWRDKQGNTEAFF
.	TRBJ1-2	.	TRBV6-4	TGTGCCAGCAGTGAAGCCGCCTATGGCTACACCTTC	CASSEAAYGYTF
.	TRBJ2-3	.	TRBV6-6	TGTGCCAGCAGTTACGCAGCGTCAGCCCCCGATACGCAGTATTTT	CASSYAASAPDTQYF
.	TRBJ1-4	.	TRBV15	TGTGCCACCAACAAACCGGGGGATCCTAATGAAAAACTGTTTTTT	CATNKPGDPNEKLFF
.	TRBJ2-3	.	TRBV11-2	TGTGCCAGCAGCTTAGATAGCAGCTTCACAGATACGCAGTATTTT	CASSLDSSFTDTQYF
.	TRBJ2-1	.	TRBV13	TGTGCCAGCAGCTTACGTAGCCTGACCTCCTACAATGAGCAGTTCTTC	CASSLRSLTSYNEQFF
TRBD1	TRBJ2-7	.	TRBV28	TGTGCCAGCAGTTTAAGGGACAGGGGGACTCCCTACGAGCAGTACTTC	CASSLRDRGTPYEQYF
TRBD1	TRBJ2-5	.	TRBV7-7	TGTGCTAGCAGCCCTGACAGGGGTGGGGAGACCCAGTACTTC	CASSPDRGGETQYF
.	TRBJ2-2	.	TRBV6-1	TGTGCCAGCAGTGAAGGGCCCCCAGAGAGGACCGGGGAGCTGTTTTTT	CASSEGPPERTGELFF
.	TRBJ1-4	.	TRBV5-6	TGTGCCAGCAGCCAGCGGGGAGGGAGTAATGAAAAACTGTTTTTT	CASSQRGGSNEKLFF
TRBD2	TRBJ2-1	.	TRBV7-2	TGTGCCAGCAGCTTTGGGGGAGGGATGGATGAGCAGTTCTTC	CASSFGGGMDEQFF
.	TRBJ1-5	.	TRBV6-6	TGTGCCAGCAGTTACTCCCGGGACACCCATCAGCCCCAGCATTTT	CASSYSRDTHQPQHF
.	TRBJ2-2	.	TRBV7-9	TGTGCCAGCAGCTTACCAGGGGGGGAGCTGTTTTTT	CASSLPGGELFF
TRBD2	TRBJ2-1	.	TRBV2	TGTGCCAGCAGTGAAGCCTGGACTAGCGGGAGGATAAATGAGCAGTTCTTC	CASSEAWTSGRINEQFF
TRBD1	TRBJ1-4	.	TRBV5-5	TGTGCCAGCAGAGGTTTGACAGGGAGAGGCGAAAAACTGTTTTTT	CASRGLTGRGEKLFF
TRBD2	TRBJ2-1	.	TRBV27	TGTGCCAGCAGTAGCCGGACAGGGGTGACTAGCGGGGACAATGAGCAGTTCTTC	CASSSRTGVTSGDNEQFF
TRBD2	TRBJ2-3	.	TRBV4-2	TGTGCCAGCAGCCAAAACGTAGCGGGGATCACAGATACGCAGTATTTT	CASSQNVAGITDTQYF
TRBD1	TRBJ2-2	.	TRBV6-6	TGTGCCAGCAGTCACTCGACAGGGCTGCGCACCGGGGAGCTGTTTTTT	CASSHSTGLRTGELFF
.	TRBJ2-5	.	TRBV12-2	TGTGCAAGTCGCTTCTCATCAACTAGCGGGGGCGGGGAGACCCAGTACTTC	CASRFSSTSGGGETQYF
TRBD2	TRBJ2-7	.	TRBV19	TGTGCCAGTAGTACGCCGGGACTAGCCTTCTACGAGCAGTACTTC	CASSTPGLAFYEQYF
.	TRBJ2-1	.	TRBV21-1	TGTGCCAGCCTACCAGGGGGCGTCTACAATGAGCAGTTCTTC	CASLPGGVYNEQFF
TRBD1	TRBJ1-4	.	TRBV18	TGTGCCAGCTCACCACGGGCAGGGGGCGATGAAAAACTGTTTTTT	CASSPRAGGDEKLFF
TRBD2	TRBJ2-1	.	TRBV29-1	TGCAGCGTTGAAGGTATCGCTAGCGGGAACCACAATGAGCAGTTCTTC	CSVEGIASGNHNEQFF
.	TRBJ2-1	.	TRBV13	TGTGCCAGCAGCTTAGGGACAGGCGTCTCCTACAATGAGCAGTTCTTC	CASSLGTGVSYNEQFF
TRBD2	TRBJ2-3	.	TRBV7-2	TGTGCCAGCAGCAGACTAGCGGGGGGGCTTGATACGCAGTATTTT	CASSRLAGGLDTQYF